The 27 T cell receptor beta chains presented below share a single source sample, sequenced in a study of spatial heterogeneity in lung cancer. TCRdb re-analysed the 5' RACE reads in MiXCR, keeping a single row per CDR3 protein. Among about 10,000 distinct CDR3 sequences listed, roughly 4% were seen once. The time point here: sample taken at primary tumor resection. No cells were sorted before sequencing. The whole RNA sequenced was extracted from tumor, nontumor lung or frozen PBMC. The sequences come from normal lung tissue next to the tumor, collected at surgery. Source of these receptors: a male donor with early-stage non-small cell lung cancer.

This clonotype was counted only a few times. This beta chain is an off-target read within a library intended for alpha chains, so its frequency means little. The chain recombines TRBV6-2 or TRBV6-3 with TRBJ2-1, with no clear D. The V gene's germline CDR1 is MNHEY and CDR2 SVGEGT. The ends were cut back, 2 bases at V and 6 bases at J, with 17 bases in the middle. The CDR3 is 16 residues long. In nucleotides, the CDR3 is TGTGCCAGCAGTTACACCCACGTTAAGTTCAGCAATGAGCAGTTCTTC. It translates to CASSYTHVKFSNEQFF.

This clonotype was observed many times. Little can be read into the size of this beta chain, an off-target read in a library designed for alpha chains. The rearrangement joins TRBV7-9 to TRBJ2-5, with 9 bases fitting TRBD2. CDR1 is SEHNR, CDR2 FQNEAQ, per germline (reference sequence). V was pared by 5 bases and J by 4 bases, with 11 bases of the junction left unmatched. This CDR3 contains 16 residues. The CDR3 spells CASSPLIGAGGETQYF. In nucleotides, the CDR3 is TGTGCCAGCAGCCCGTTAATAGGAGCGGGAGGAGAGACCCAGTACTTC.

In this sample, this clonotype turned up many times. This beta chain is an unintended read in a library built for alpha chains; its size means little. The rearrangement joins TRBV4-2 to TRBJ1-2; D is uncertain. Germline CDR1 is LGHNA and CDR2 is YNFKEQ. The CDR3 has 17 amino acids. V lost 0 bases, J lost 8 bases, and 22 bases lay in between. The CDR3 DNA sequence: TGTGCCAGCAGCCAAGAGGCGGTGGGAACAGCCGCCCCCGGCTACACCTTC. Amino acid sequence: CASSQEAVGTAAPGYTF.

There are many counts of this clonotype. Because this beta chain is a stray read in a library intended to capture alpha chains, its abundance should not be given much weight. The chain links TRBV5-1 to TRBJ2-7; 8 nucleotides line up with TRBD2. Trimming at V came to 4 bases and at J to 0 bases, leaving 9 bases not matched to a gene. Germline CDR1 SGHRS, CDR2 YFSETQ. The CDR3 covers 16 residues. The CDR3 nucleotides are TGCGCCAGCAGCCCCTTGGAGGCGGGGGGCTCCTACGAGCAGTACTTC. It encodes CASSPLEAGGSYEQYF.

By sample share, this clonotype is medium-sized. Because this beta chain is a stray read in a library intended to capture alpha chains, its abundance should not be given much weight. The chain carries TRBV7-2 and TRBJ1-1, with a weak D call TRBD1 (6 bases). V was trimmed by 1 base and J by 7 bases, leaving 7 bases between them. The CDR3 runs to 12 residues. Germline assignment: CDR1 SGHTA and CDR2 FQGNSA. This CDR3 is CASSLDRVEAFF. For the CDR3, the DNA is TGTGCCAGCAGCTTAGACAGGGTTGAAGCTTTCTTT.

This clonotype was detected many times. This beta chain lies outside the target of a library built for alpha chains; its clone size means little. The V call is TRBV28, the J call TRBJ2-7; 8 nucleotides line up with TRBD2. The CDR3 totals 15 residues. Trimming cost V 5 bases and J 2 bases; bases outside gene matches: 8. The germline V gene encodes CDR1 MDHEN and CDR2 SYDVKM. CDR3 coding DNA: TGTGCCAGCAGTGCCGCAACTAGCGGAGCCTACGAGCAGTACTTC. Protein product: CASSAATSGAYEQYF.

This clonotype was counted many times. For a library built for alpha chains, this beta chain is a stray read; little rests on its size. This chain joins TRBV2 and TRBJ2-7; D assignment may be TRBD1 or TRBD2 (5 bases each). The germline gives CDR1 SNHLY, CDR2 FYNNEI. The CDR3 spans 13 residues. The V end lost 7 bases, the J end lost 5 bases, and 15 bases lay between the germline ends. In nucleotides, the CDR3 is TGTGCCAGCATCCGGGACGGGCGGGACGAGCAGTACTTC. Its translation: CASIRDGRDEQYF.

This clonotype is medium-sized within its sample. This beta chain is off target for a library built for alpha chains, so its abundance means little. The rearrangement uses TRBV29-1 and TRBJ1-1; D is perhaps TRBD1 (5 bases). Germline assignment: CDR1 SQVTM and CDR2 ANQGSEA. The ends were cut back, 8 bases at V and 0 bases at J, with 13 bases in the middle. This CDR3 spans 13 amino acids. For the CDR3, the DNA is TGCAGCCCACGACAGAGTATGAACACTGAAGCTTTCTTT. It codes for CSPRQSMNTEAFF. Complete variable domain (other parts from reference TRBV29-1 and TRBJ1-1): SAVISQKPSRDICQRGTSLTIQCQVDSQVTMMFWYRQQPGQSLTLIATANQGSEATYESGFVIDKFPISRPNLTFSTLTVSNMSPEDSSIYLCSPRQSMNTEAFFGQGTRLTVV.

This clonotype was observed at least ten times. Within a library made for alpha chains, this beta chain is off target, and its count is uninformative. The J gene is TRBJ1-2, the V gene TRBV5-1; the D is unclear. Trimming shortened V by 4 bases and J by 0 bases, and 13 bases separated the two germline ends. Germline values: CDR1 SGHRS, CDR2 YFSETQ. The CDR3 is 15 amino acids. Written as DNA, the CDR3 is TGCGCCAGCAGCCCCGGATACGAAACTAACTATGGCTACACCTTC. Amino acid sequence: CASSPGYETNYGYTF.

This clonotype came up many times. This beta chain turned up in a library designed for alpha chains; as an off-target read, its abundance says little. This sequence joins TRBV12-5 and TRBJ2-5, with D tentatively TRBD1 or TRBD2 (5 bases each). This CDR3 contains 16 residues. Trimming removed 4 bases at V and 0 bases at J, with 15 bases between. CDR1 and CDR2 from the germline V gene are LGHNT and FRNRAP. The CDR3, as DNA: TGTGCTAGTGGTTCCGATCACGGGACGGACCAAGAGACCCAGTACTTC. This gives the protein CASGSDHGTDQETQYF.

Many counts were recorded for this clonotype. A library prepared for alpha chains yielded this beta chain as an off-target read; its size is of little meaning. The V and J genes are TRBV6-2 or TRBV6-3 and TRBJ2-5, with D uncertain. Germline CDR1 and CDR2: MNHEY and SVGEGT. This CDR3 region has 18 residues. The germline V and J ends were trimmed by 0 bases and 2 bases, with 19 bases remaining between them. The CDR3, as DNA: TGTGCCAGCAGTTACTCTTTAGCCCCGTCCAGAGCACAAGAGACCCAGTACTTC. This codes for CASSYSLAPSRAQETQYF.

This clonotype was seen at least ten times. This beta chain is an off-target read within a library intended for alpha chains, so its frequency means little. The genes are TRBV10-3 and TRBJ2-5; 9 bases map to TRBD1. V gave up 2 bases and J gave up 1 base; unmatched junction bases: 5. This CDR3 comprises 16 residues. Germline V lookup: CDR1 ENHRY, CDR2 SYGVKD. The CDR3 region has the DNA TGTGCCATCAGTGAGCCGCGGGACAGGGTCCAAGAGACCCAGTACTTC. Translation gives CAISEPRDRVQETQYF.

This clonotype is categorized as medium-sized. Within a library made for alpha chains, this beta chain is off target, and its count is uninformative. The chain recombines TRBV27 with TRBJ1-2; tentative D call: TRBD1 (5 bases). V lost 5 bases and J lost 4, with 14 bases in between. The CDR3 is made up of 14 amino acids. Per the germline V gene, CDR1 is MNHEY and CDR2 is SMNVEV (reference sequence). The CDR3 sequence: CASSPSGALYGYTF. CDR3 coding DNA: TGTGCCAGCAGTCCCTCCGGGGCTCTCTATGGCTACACCTTC.

The sample holds many counts of this clonotype. The size of this beta chain means little, since it is a stray read in a library made for alpha chains. This chain connects TRBV28 to TRBJ1-4; D is possibly TRBD1 (6 bases). Deletions cut 1 base from V and 8 bases from J, with 14 bases between. The CDR3 has 15 residues. Looked up from germline, CDR1 is MDHEN and CDR2 is SYDVKM. This CDR3 reads CASSLSARRGEKLFF. In DNA, the CDR3 is TGTGCCAGCAGTTTATCAGCCAGGAGGGGGGAAAAACTGTTTTTT.

This clonotype has only a few counts. As an off-target read in a library built for alpha chains, this beta chain has a frequency of little significance. The V and J genes are TRBV7-2 and TRBJ2-5, with D unresolved. CDR1 is SGHTA, CDR2 FQGNSA, per germline. This CDR3 has 12 amino acids. The V gene lost 4 bases and the J gene lost 5 bases, with 8 bases spanning the gap. The CDR3 nucleotides are TGTGCCAGCAGCTCATATGGGGAGACCCAGTACTTC. Protein sequence: CASSSYGETQYF.

This clonotype was observed at least ten times. With the library built for alpha chains, this beta chain is off target and its frequency is not meaningful. The genes are TRBV6-1 and TRBJ2-7, with 10 bases identical to TRBD1. The junction had 9 bases not matched to a gene; V was cut back by 6 bases and J by 13 bases. Germline V gene data show CDR1 as MNHNS and CDR2 as SASEGT. The CDR3 is made up of 12 amino acids. The CDR3: CASSFRTGGYYF. The CDR3 DNA reads as TGTGCCAGCAGCTTCCGGACAGGGGGGTATTACTTC.

This clonotype is medium-sized within its sample. One end of the junction is discordant with germline, which a read error may explain. Being off target in a library aimed at alpha chains, this beta chain has a size of little meaning. The CDR3 is CASSVDQSGTQYF. The CDR3 DNA follows: TGTGCTAGCAGCGTGGACCAGTCGGGTACGCAGTATTTT. This chain links TRBV7-7 with TRBJ2-3; D gene ambiguous. This CDR3 has 13 amino acids. Germline assignment: CDR1 SSHAT and CDR2 FNYEAQ (reference sequence). Using reference TRBV7-7 and TRBJ2-3 for the parts outside the CDR3, the full variable domain is GAGVSQSPRYKVTKRGQDVTLRCDPISSHATLYWYQQALGQGPEFLTYFNYEAQPDKSGLPSDRFSAERPEGSISTLTIQRTEQRDSAMYRCASSVDQSGTQYFGPGTRLTVL.

This clonotype occurred many times. This beta chain slipped into a library made for alpha chains as a stray read, so its size is not meaningful. The CDR3 loop reads CASSATGTSGLKETQYF. Here the CDR3 DNA reads TGCGCCAGCAGCGCAACCGGGACTAGCGGCTTAAAAGAGACCCAGTACTTC. The chain links TRBV5-1 to TRBJ2-5, with 11 bases that match TRBD2. Trimming cost V 4 bases and J 3 bases; bases outside gene matches: 11. Looked up from germline, CDR1 is SGHRS and CDR2 is YFSETQ. This CDR3 contains 17 residues.

This clonotype is judged medium-sized. This beta chain was picked up by a library intended for alpha chains and is off target, so its count carries little meaning. The chain is built from TRBV20-1 and TRBJ2-1, with D perhaps TRBD1 or TRBD2 (5 bases each). Germline-derived CDR1 and CDR2 are DFQATT and SNEGSKA (reference sequence). CDR3 length: 14 amino acids. Trimming stripped 5 bases from V and 10 bases from J, with 21 bases between. DNA of the CDR3: TGCAGTGCTTCTCCTTCGTCCGGGACGAAAGAGCAGTTCTTC. Protein product: CSASPSSGTKEQFF.

Ten or more counts support this clonotype. A library made for alpha chains picked up this beta chain off target, so its size means little. V is TRBV28 and J is TRBJ2-7, with D possibly matching TRBD2 (6 bases). This CDR3 contains 15 residues. The V and J ends lost 7 bases and 5 bases respectively, with 21 bases between them. Per the germline V gene, CDR1 is MDHEN and CDR2 is SYDVKM. CDR3 sequence (DNA): TGTGCCAGCAACCAACTTCGCGCGGGATCGAACGAGCAGTACTTC. This gives the protein CASNQLRAGSNEQYF.

This clonotype was seen at least ten times. With the library built for alpha chains, this beta chain is off target and its frequency is not meaningful. The chain uses TRBV5-1 and TRBJ2-3; D not resolved. The CDR3 is made up of 14 amino acids. The V and J ends lost 4 bases and 5 bases respectively, with 14 bases between them. Germline V gene data show CDR1 as SGHRS and CDR2 as YFSETQ. CDR3 region: CASSPGNVGDTQYF. The CDR3 bases are TGCGCCAGCAGCCCAGGTAACGTTGGAGATACGCAGTATTTT. Looking up the rest from reference TRBV5-1 and TRBJ2-3 gives the full variable domain: KAGVTQTPRYLIKTRGQQVTLSCSPISGHRSVSWYQQTPGQGLQFLFEYFSETQRNKGNFPGRFSGRQFSNSRSEMNVSTLELGDSALYLCASSPGNVGDTQYFGPGTRLTVL.

Concerning this clonotype itself: Since the library was made to target alpha chains, this beta chain is a stray read and its abundance is not meaningful. The chain uses TRBV3-1 and TRBJ1-4, with a weak D call TRBD1 (5 bases). V lost 3 bases to trimming and J lost 0 bases, with 8 bases between them. Germline-derived CDR1 and CDR2 are LGHDT and YNNKEL (reference sequence). There are 15 residues in the CDR3. For the CDR3, the DNA is TGTGCCAGCAGCCATTCCAGGGCAACTAATGAAAAACTGTTTTTT. Protein sequence: CASSHSRATNEKLFF.

This clonotype was seen more than once but under ten times. This beta chain lies outside the target of a library built for alpha chains; its clone size means little. V and J are TRBV5-5 and TRBJ1-5; 7 positions match TRBD1. V gave up 0 bases and J gave up 3 bases; unmatched junction bases: 6. From germline, CDR1 is SGHKS and CDR2 YYEKEE (reference sequence). The CDR3 spans 16 residues. The CDR3 DNA is TGTGCCAGCAGCTTGGGGGGGACAGACGCCAATCAGCCCCAGCATTTT. It specifies CASSLGGTDANQPQHF.

This clonotype has at least ten counts. This beta chain was picked up by a library intended for alpha chains and is off target, so its count carries little meaning. V is TRBV7-9 and J is TRBJ2-3; no clear D gene. Germline CDR1 and CDR2: SEHNR and FQNEAQ (reference sequence). V lost 3 bases to trimming and J lost 2 bases, with 6 bases between them. This CDR3 is built from 13 residues. As DNA, the CDR3 is TGTGCCAGCAGCTTTGGGCCCACAGATACGCAGTATTTT. This codes for CASSFGPTDTQYF.

This clonotype has at least ten counts. The library was prepared for alpha chains; this beta chain is a stray read, so its frequency means little. The rearrangement joins TRBV6-5 to TRBJ2-7; 8 bases map to TRBD1. Germline V lookup: CDR1 MNHEY, CDR2 SVGAGI. Trimming at V came to 3 bases and at J to 1 base, leaving 2 bases not matched to a gene. The CDR3 is 14 residues long. CDR3 in DNA: TGTGCCAGCAGTTATCAGGGGGCGTCCTACGAGCAGTACTTC. Translated, it gives CASSYQGASYEQYF.

This clonotype has at least ten counts. The library was designed around alpha chains, so this beta chain is a stray read whose abundance carries little weight. J is TRBJ2-3 and V is TRBV6-2 or TRBV6-3; D is undetermined. Germline CDR1 is MNHEY and CDR2 is SVGEGT. The ends were cut back, 6 bases at V and 0 bases at J, with 16 bases in the middle. This CDR3 contains 16 residues. The CDR3 spells CASSLISRSSTDTQYF. CDR3 sequence (DNA): TGTGCCAGCAGCCTCATTAGCAGATCTAGCACAGATACGCAGTATTTT.

This clonotype was seen many times. This beta chain was picked up by a library intended for alpha chains and is off target, so its count carries little meaning. The chain links TRBV4-3 to TRBJ2-1, with 8 nucleotides matching TRBD2. Germline V lookup: CDR1 LGHNA, CDR2 YSLEER. Trimming at V came to 0 bases and at J to 4 bases, leaving 11 bases not matched to a gene. This CDR3 spans 18 amino acids. The CDR3 loop reads CASSQDWAGGAGYNEQFF. The CDR3 coding sequence is TGCGCCAGCAGCCAAGATTGGGCGGGGGGCGCCGGTTACAATGAGCAGTTCTTC.